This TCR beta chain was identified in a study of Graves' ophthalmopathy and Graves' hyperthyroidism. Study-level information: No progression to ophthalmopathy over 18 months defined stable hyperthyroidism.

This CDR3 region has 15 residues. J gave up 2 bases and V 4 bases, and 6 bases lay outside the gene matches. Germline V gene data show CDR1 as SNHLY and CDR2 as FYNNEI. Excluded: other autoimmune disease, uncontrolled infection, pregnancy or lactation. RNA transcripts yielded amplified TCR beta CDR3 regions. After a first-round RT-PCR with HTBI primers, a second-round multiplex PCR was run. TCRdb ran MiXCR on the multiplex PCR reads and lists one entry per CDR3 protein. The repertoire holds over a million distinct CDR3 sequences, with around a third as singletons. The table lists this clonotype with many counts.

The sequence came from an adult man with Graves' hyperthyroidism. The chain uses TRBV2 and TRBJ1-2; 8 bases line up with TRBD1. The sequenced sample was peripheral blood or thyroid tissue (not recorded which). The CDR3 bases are TGTGCCAGCAGTGGGACAGGGATTCGAAACTATGGCTACACCTTC. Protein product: CASSGTGIRNYGYTF.